This T cell receptor (beta chain) was captured in a study of shared clonotypes between healthy human individuals. Turning to the study itself: Donors had three CD4 naive, three CD4 memory, two CD8 naive and one CD8 memory plate apiece.

Trimming removed 4 bases at V and 7 bases at J, with 10 bases between. Germline V lookup: CDR1 MGHRA, CDR2 YSYEKL. This CDR3 has 13 amino acids. Profiling relied on immunoSEQ multiplex PCR, and the TCRdb table lists in-frame clones only, not all of them. The sample contains roughly 2.1 million clones, 85% to 95% of which appear only once. Positive CCR7 selection of CD45RO-negative cells yielded the naive CD8 cells, and terminally differentiated effector memory CD45RA+ cells were excluded. The V call is TRBV4-1, the J call TRBJ2-2, with a weak D call TRBD2 (6 bases). The TCR sequence derives from a man aged 18 to 30 in good health. Some clones in this sample may be carry-over from other donors' samples. The sample taken for sequencing was naive CD8+ T cells from PBMCs. The CDR3 here is CASSRWRGGELFF. The CDR3 nucleotides read TGCGCCAGCAGCCGTTGGAGGGGCGGGGAGCTGTTTTTT.